Detailed here is one T cell receptor (beta chain). The V and J ends lost 4 bases and 4 bases respectively, with 17 bases between them. The CDR3 covers 16 residues. The V gene's germline CDR1 is MNHNS and CDR2 SASEGT. Division of CD4+ cells produced a CD45RA+ naive subset and a CD45RA-negative memory subset. The sample is drawn from a study of shared clonotypes between healthy human individuals. The overall study: Researchers assigned three CD4 naive, three CD4 memory, two CD8 naive and one CD8 memory plate to each donor.

Splitting of each subset's genomic DNA was done evenly across several immunoSEQ plates. Method: immunoSEQ multiplex PCR; TCRdb's copy keeps in-frame clones and lacks some. The sample includes under 1,100,000 clones, roughly 80% of them seen just once. The clonotype was recovered from a man aged 18 to 29 in good health. Sample: memory CD4+ T cells sorted from blood. The subset: CD45RA-negative fraction. This chain links TRBV6-1 with TRBJ2-1, with D tentatively TRBD1 (5 bases). The CDR3 DNA is TGTGCCAGCAGTGTCCAGCCCCAGGGCTTTTACAATGAGCAGTTCTTC. Its translation: CASSVQPQGFYNEQFF.